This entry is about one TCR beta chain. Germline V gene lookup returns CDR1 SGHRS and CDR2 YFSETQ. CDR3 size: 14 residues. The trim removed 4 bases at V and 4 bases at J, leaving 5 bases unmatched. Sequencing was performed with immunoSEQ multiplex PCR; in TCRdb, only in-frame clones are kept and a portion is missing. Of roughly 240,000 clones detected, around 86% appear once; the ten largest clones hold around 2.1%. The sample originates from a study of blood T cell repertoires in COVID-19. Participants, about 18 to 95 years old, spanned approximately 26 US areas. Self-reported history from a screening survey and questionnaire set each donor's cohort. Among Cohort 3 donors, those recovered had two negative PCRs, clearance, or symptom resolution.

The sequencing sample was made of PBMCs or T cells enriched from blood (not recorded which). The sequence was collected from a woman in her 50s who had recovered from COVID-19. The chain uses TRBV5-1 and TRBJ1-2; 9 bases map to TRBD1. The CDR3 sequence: CASSVGQGIYGYTF. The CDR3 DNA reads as TGCGCCAGCAGCGTCGGACAGGGGATCTATGGCTACACCTTC.